The rows below give T cell receptor beta chains drawn from one sample of a study of blood T cells in healthy people across ages. A single record per CDR3 protein comes from TCRdb applying MiXCR to the 5' RACE reads. The sample consists of approximately 810,000 distinct CDR3 sequences, roughly 26% of them appearing once. The specimen was blood. Receptors originate from an elderly woman in good health. Both conserved end residues are part of each CDR3. Size is omitted from some rows. Given values are once, few, many or a class for expanded clones.

clone_size	v_call	j_call	cdr3_aa
many	TRBV7-2	TRBJ2-3	CASSLLGVDTQYF
-	TRBV28	TRBJ1-1	CASSLRAGQGEAFF
-	TRBV2	TRBJ2-7	CVSKRRDTNYEQYF
many	TRBV7-9	TRBJ1-6	CASSVRTGDNSPLHF
-	TRBV5-1	TRBJ2-1	CASSLAGDDNEQFF
-	TRBV9	TRBJ1-5	CASSAHWGNQPQHF
many	TRBV20-1	TRBJ2-3	CSARGLTDTQYF
-	TRBV3-1	TRBJ2-3	CASSQDQGTSIADTQYF
many	TRBV20-1	TRBJ2-1	CSALKERLAGAGSYNEQFF
many	TRBV20-1	TRBJ2-5	CSARDTSGGIKETQYF
few	TRBV13	TRBJ2-1	CASSQDNYNEQFF
-	TRBV10-3	TRBJ1-5	CAISEATKEPQHF
few	TRBV11-3	TRBJ2-1	CASSSPRGKNNEQFF